These T cell receptor beta chains were read from a single sample in a study of beta chain features in type 1 diabetes. Profiling relied on immunoSEQ multiplex PCR, and the TCRdb table lists in-frame clones only, not all of them. The repertoire holds 150,000 to 200,000 clones, with about 63% as singletons. The sequencing input was naive CD4+ T cells from blood. Receptors originate from a man in his thirties or forties with type 1 diabetes. Both conserved end residues are part of each CDR3. Fields, in order: J gene, D gene, clone size, V gene, CDR3 DNA, CDR3 protein. A D gene is named only where the DNA matches it firmly. The listing skips clone size in some rows; elsewhere it reads once, few, many or a size class.

J: TRBJ2-3
D: .
size: .
V: TRBV9
DNA: TGTGCCAGCAGCGTAGGAGGGGAGACGGGGACAGATACGCAGTATTTT
CDR3: CASSVGGETGTDTQYF

J: TRBJ1-1
D: TRBD1
size: few
V: TRBV29-1
DNA: TGCAGCGTCGGGACAGCGAACACTGAAGCTTTCTTT
CDR3: CSVGTANTEAFF

J: TRBJ1-1
D: .
size: .
V: TRBV14
DNA: TGTGCCAGCAGCCCGACTACAGGGTTGAACACTGAAGCTTTCTTT
CDR3: CASSPTTGLNTEAFF

J: TRBJ2-7
D: .
size: .
V: TRBV18
DNA: TGTGCCAGCTCACCGACATGGTCCTACGAGCAGTACTTC
CDR3: CASSPTWSYEQYF

J: TRBJ2-3
D: TRBD2
size: .
V: TRBV7-2
DNA: TGTGCCAGCAGCTCTGGGACTAGCGGCCACACAGATACGCAGTATTTT
CDR3: CASSSGTSGHTDTQYF

J: TRBJ2-1
D: TRBD2
size: .
V: TRBV29-1
DNA: TGCAGCGTTCCGGGACTAGCGCTGAATGAGCAGTTCTTC
CDR3: CSVPGLALNEQFF

J: TRBJ2-3
D: .
size: few
V: TRBV7-2
DNA: TGTGCCAGCAGTTACGGGACCACCCATACGCAGTATTTT
CDR3: CASSYGTTHTQYF

J: TRBJ1-6
D: .
size: .
V: TRBV4-3
DNA: TGCGCCAGCAGCCAAGAATTTCCAGGGTCTAATTCACCCCTCCACTTT
CDR3: CASSQEFPGSNSPLHF

J: TRBJ2-1
D: .
size: few
V: TRBV4-3
DNA: TGCGCCAGCAGCCTGGGGGGGACAGAAATACATGAGCAGTTCTTC
CDR3: CASSLGGTEIHEQFF

J: TRBJ2-7
D: .
size: .
V: TRBV29-1
DNA: TGCAGCGTTAGAGATTACGAGCAGTACTTC
CDR3: CSVRDYEQYF

J: TRBJ1-6
D: TRBD1
size: few
V: TRBV7-2
DNA: TGTGCCAGCAGCTGGACAGGGGTCTCACCCCTCCACTTT
CDR3: CASSWTGVSPLHF

J: TRBJ2-7
D: .
size: .
V: TRBV28
DNA: TGTGCCAGCAGTTTGGAAGGGGACGAGCAGTACTTC
CDR3: CASSLEGDEQYF

J: TRBJ2-5
D: .
size: .
V: TRBV5-1
DNA: TGCGCCAGCAGCTTGCACCAAGAGACCCAGTACTTC
CDR3: CASSLHQETQYF

J: TRBJ2-7
D: TRBD1
size: .
V: TRBV28
DNA: TGTGCCAGCAGTTCATTTGGCGACAGGGCCTTCTACGAGCAGTACTTC
CDR3: CASSSFGDRAFYEQYF

J: TRBJ2-7
D: TRBD1
size: .
V: TRBV10-3
DNA: TGTGCCATCTGGGAGGGGACAGGGTCCTACGAGCAGTACTTC
CDR3: CAIWEGTGSYEQYF

J: TRBJ2-2
D: .
size: once
V: TRBV4-3
DNA: TGCGCCAGCAGCCAAGGCCGCACCGGGGAGCTGTTTTTT
CDR3: CASSQGRTGELFF

J: TRBJ2-5
D: TRBD1
size: .
V: TRBV29-1
DNA: TGCAGCGTGGGGACCGGGACAGGGACACAAGAGACCCAGTACTTC
CDR3: CSVGTGTGTQETQYF

J: TRBJ2-7
D: .
size: .
V: TRBV7-8
DNA: TGTGCCAGCAGCTCCGACTCGGGAAAGAGCTACGAGCAGTACTTC
CDR3: CASSSDSGKSYEQYF

J: TRBJ2-5
D: .
size: .
V: TRBV27
DNA: TGTGCCAGCAGTTTAAACGGGGGGCAGGGAGAGACCCAGTACTTC
CDR3: CASSLNGGQGETQYF

J: TRBJ1-1
D: .
size: .
V: TRBV7-9
DNA: TGTGCCAGCAGCTTAGCGCCAGGGAATACTGAAGCTTTCTTT
CDR3: CASSLAPGNTEAFF

J: TRBJ1-1
D: TRBD1
size: .
V: TRBV18
DNA: TGTGCCAGCTCCCAGGACAGGGCCCCGAACACTGAAGCTTTCTTT
CDR3: CASSQDRAPNTEAFF

J: TRBJ2-1
D: .
size: .
V: TRBV5-6
DNA: TGTGCCAGCAGCTTGATTAATGAGCAGTTCTTC
CDR3: CASSLINEQFF

J: TRBJ1-1
D: .
size: few
V: TRBV23-1
DNA: TGCGCCAGCAGTCAATCCGGACACCGGAACACTGAAGCTTTCTTT
CDR3: CASSQSGHRNTEAFF